Each of the 23 T cell receptor beta chains below was sequenced from the same sample in a study of identical twins. TCRdb ran MiXCR on the 5' RACE reads and lists one entry per CDR3 protein. Of under 250,000 distinct CDR3 sequences in the sample, approximately 7.8% were seen once. The sample was also linked to a second study, of yellow fever vaccine responses in identical twins.

Sequencing was carried out using CD8+ T cells sorted from blood. The receptors derive from a woman aged 18 to 35 in good health.

The CDR3 nucleotides are TGTGCCAGCAGTGAAGCGGGCCAGGGGCGATTCGAGCAGTACTTC. Encoded protein: CASSEAGQGRFEQYF. V is TRBV6-1 and J is TRBJ2-7; tentatively, D is TRBD1 (6 bases). The V gene lost 0 bases and the J gene lost 6 bases, with 15 bases spanning the gap. From germline, CDR1 is MNHNS and CDR2 SASEGT. CDR3 length equals 15 residues.

The CDR3 region is CASSLGQGDNYGYTF. As DNA, the CDR3 is TGTGCCAGCAGTTTAGGGCAGGGGGATAACTATGGCTACACCTTC. This chain links TRBV12-3 or TRBV12-4 with TRBJ1-2; 7 positions agree with TRBD1. After removal of 1 base from V and 1 base from J, the junction contained 3 bases not matched to a gene. The CDR3 extends over 15 amino acids.

This clonotype was seen a handful of times. The chain uses TRBV7-9 and TRBJ2-5, with D unclear. The germline V gene encodes CDR1 SEHNR and CDR2 FQNEAQ (reference sequence). The CDR3 has 15 amino acids. V lost 0 bases and J lost 2, with 10 bases in between. In nucleotides, the CDR3 is TGTGCCAGCAGCTTAGCCCTAGGGCAGCAAGAGACCCAGTACTTC. It yields the protein CASSLALGQQETQYF. The complete variable domain, with remaining parts taken from reference TRBV7-9 and TRBJ2-5, reads DTGVSQNPRHKITKRGQNVTFRCDPISEHNRLYWYRQTLGQGPEFLTYFQNEAQLEKSRLLSDRFSAERPKGSFSTLEIQRTEQGDSAMYLCASSLALGQQETQYFGPGTRLLVL.

V gene TRBV5-1 combines with J gene TRBJ2-7; D is unclear. The CDR3 spans 14 residues. CDR1 is SGHRS, CDR2 YFSETQ, per germline. Between the trimmed V and J ends, which lost 0 bases and 2 bases, there was a span of 9 bases. CDR3 DNA sequence: TGCGCCAGCAGCTTGGTTCAGGCGGCCTACGAGCAGTACTTC. The encoded protein is CASSLVQAAYEQYF.

This clonotype occurred a few times. V usage is TRBV7-2 and J usage is TRBJ1-5; D is possibly TRBD1 (5 bases). V lost 5 bases to trimming and J lost 2 bases, with 13 bases between them. The CDR3 runs 15 residues. Germline V gives CDR1 SGHTA, CDR2 FQGNSA. CDR3 residues: CASSPNGGGNQPQHF. The CDR3 nucleotides are TGTGCCAGCAGCCCAAACGGGGGAGGCAATCAGCCCCAGCATTTT.

This clonotype was counted ten times or more. This sequence joins TRBV5-1 and TRBJ2-7; D unresolved. This CDR3 has 13 residues. Germline V gene lookup returns CDR1 SGHRS and CDR2 YFSETQ. Trimming took off 3 bases at V and 2 bases at J, with 9 bases between the two ends. In DNA, the CDR3 is TGCGCCAGCAGCTCCCTGGATGCCTACGAGCAGTACTTC. Translation: CASSSLDAYEQYF.

Only a few counts were recorded for this clonotype. The gene calls are TRBV11-1 and TRBJ2-1, with a weak D call TRBD1 (7 bases). Germline CDR1 SGHAT, CDR2 FQDESV (reference sequence). The CDR3 has 18 residues. Trimming stripped 5 bases from V and 7 bases from J, with 27 bases between. CDR3 region: CASSPRGARETFGNEQFF. CDR3 DNA: TGTGCCAGCAGCCCCAGGGGGGCCCGGGAGACCTTCGGGAATGAGCAGTTCTTC. Variable domain in full (rest from reference TRBV11-1 and TRBJ2-1): EAEVAQSPRYKITEKSQAVAFWCDPISGHATLYWYRQILGQGPELLVQFQDESVVDDSQLPKDRFSAERLKGVDSTLKIQPAELGDSAMYLCASSPRGARETFGNEQFFGPGTRLTVL.

The gene calls are TRBV9 and TRBJ2-3; 10 bases match TRBD2. The CDR3 has 16 residues. Germline CDR1 reads SGDLS; CDR2 reads YYNGEE. V shed 3 bases, J shed 4 bases, and the junction held 8 bases outside the gene matches. CDR3 DNA sequence: TGTGCCAGCAGCGCCCGAGCGGGAGGGCCGGCAGATACGCAGTATTTT. Residues: CASSARAGGPADTQYF.

This clonotype has ten or more counts. This rearrangement joins TRBV28 to TRBJ2-1; 8 nucleotides line up with TRBD1. Trimming at V came to 3 bases and at J to 4 bases, leaving 2 bases not matched to a gene. This CDR3 is 14 amino acids long. CDR1 is MDHEN and CDR2 is SYDVKM in the germline V gene. The CDR3 loop reads CASSFRGRYNEQFF. In DNA form, the CDR3 reads TGTGCCAGCAGTTTCAGGGGGCGATACAATGAGCAGTTCTTC.

This clonotype appeared a few times. The V gene is TRBV27, the J gene TRBJ2-1, with 7 bases aligning to TRBD1. V dropped 8 bases and J dropped 6; count of bases not matched to a gene: 7. Germline V gene data show CDR1 as MNHEY and CDR2 as SMNVEV (reference sequence). The CDR3 extends over 13 amino acids. The CDR3 DNA is TGTGCCAGCCACGGGACAGCCTCCAATGAGCAGTTCTTC. Its protein product is CASHGTASNEQFF.

In its sample, this clonotype was seen many times. The V and J genes are TRBV4-1 and TRBJ2-7, with 8 bases aligning to TRBD2. V dropped 3 bases and J dropped 4; count of bases not matched to a gene: 8. Per the germline V gene, CDR1 is MGHRA and CDR2 is YSYEKL. The CDR3 contains 15 residues. The CDR3 DNA is TGCGCCAGCAGCCAGGGCAGCGGGAGCAGATACGAGCAGTACTTC. Its protein is CASSQGSGSRYEQYF.

This clonotype occurred a few times. The chain employs TRBV5-1 and TRBJ2-2; D may be TRBD1 (6 bases). Germline assignment: CDR1 SGHRS and CDR2 YFSETQ. This CDR3 is built from 15 residues. V lost 0 bases to trimming and J lost 1 base, with 7 bases between them. The CDR3, as DNA: TGCGCCAGCAGCTTGGGGACAGAGAACACCGGGGAGCTGTTTTTT. Its protein is CASSLGTENTGELFF.

The chain couples TRBV5-6 to TRBJ2-5, with D uncertain. Germline loops: CDR1 SGHDT, CDR2 YYEEEE. The CDR3 spans 15 residues. V lost 2 bases, J lost 1 base, and 12 bases lay in between. Here the CDR3 reads CASSLKTLPQETQYF. DNA of the CDR3: TGTGCCAGCAGCTTAAAGACTCTCCCCCAAGAGACCCAGTACTTC.

Only a few counts were recorded for this clonotype. CDR3 region: CASSEAGTGGANYGYTF. The DNA for the CDR3 is TGTGCCAGCAGCGAAGCCGGGACAGGGGGAGCTAACTATGGCTACACCTTC. The chain joins TRBV5-6 to TRBJ1-2; 11 positions agree with TRBD1. Looked up from germline, CDR1 is SGHDT and CDR2 is YYEEEE. This CDR3 spans 17 amino acids. The trim removed 4 bases at V and 0 bases at J, leaving 8 bases unmatched.

A word on this clonotype: This may come from a read error, since a much larger clone is one base off. J is TRBJ2-2 and V is TRBV2; the D call may be TRBD1 or TRBD2 (5 bases each). This CDR3 is built from 15 residues. The V end was cut by 6 bases, the J end by 8 bases, with 19 bases between. Germline V gene sequence: CDR1 SNHLY, CDR2 FYNNEI. This CDR3 is CASRGRDVAPGELFF. The CDR3 DNA reads TGTGCCAGCAGAGGCCGGGACGTCGCTCCAGGGGAGCTGTTTTTT.

This chain joins TRBV12-3 or TRBV12-4 and TRBJ2-7; 10 nucleotides line up with TRBD2. The junction had 6 bases not matched to a gene; V was cut back by 1 base and J by 0 bases. The CDR3 runs 17 residues. The CDR3 protein is CASSLETSGAYSYEQYV. CDR3 bases: TGTGCCAGCAGTTTAGAAACTAGCGGGGCCTACTCCTACGAGCAGTACGTC.

The J gene is TRBJ2-1, the V gene TRBV3-1; D assignment may be TRBD1 or TRBD2 (5 bases each). Germline assignment: CDR1 LGHDT and CDR2 YNNKEL (reference sequence). The germline V and J ends were trimmed by 4 bases and 2 bases, with 15 bases remaining between them. The CDR3 contains 16 residues. CDR3 amino acids: CASSPRDRGPYNEQFF. The CDR3 coding sequence is TGTGCCAGCAGCCCTCGGGACCGTGGCCCCTACAATGAGCAGTTCTTC.

The rearrangement uses TRBV15 and TRBJ2-7; D is undetermined. The CDR3 spans 15 residues. Germline values: CDR1 LNHNV, CDR2 YYDKDF (reference sequence). With 0 bases removed from V and 2 bases from J, the gap between germline ends came to 11 bases. The CDR3: CATSRDYDTPYEQYF. The CDR3 nucleotides are TGTGCCACCAGCAGAGATTATGACACACCCTACGAGCAGTACTTC. The variable domain in full, completed from reference TRBV15 and TRBJ2-7, reads DAMVIQNPRYQVTQFGKPVTLSCSQTLNHNVMYWYQQKSSQAPKLLFHYYDKDFNNEADTPDNFQSRRPNTSFCFLDIRSPGLGDTAMYLCATSRDYDTPYEQYFGPGTRLTVT.

This clonotype showed up many times. This chain joins TRBV7-9 and TRBJ2-7; 7 bases line up with TRBD2. The CDR3 is 14 residues long. Per germline, CDR1 SEHNR and CDR2 FQNEAQ (reference sequence). V shed 5 bases and J 4 bases; nucleotides not matched to a gene: 8. This CDR3 is CASSPPRGGYEQYF. CDR3 bases: TGTGCCAGCAGCCCCCCTAGGGGAGGGTACGAGCAGTACTTC.

There are many counts of this clonotype. The rearrangement uses TRBV29-1 and TRBJ1-1; D gene unclear. The CDR3 covers 11 residues. V shed 7 bases and J shed 5 bases, with 11 bases lying between them. Germline lookup yields CDR1 SQVTM and CDR2 ANQGSEA. CDR3 nucleotide sequence: TGCAGCGGCCTGCGGGATACTGAAGCTTTCTTT. This codes for CSGLRDTEAFF.

This clonotype was seen repeatedly, ten times or more. The chain recombines TRBV3-1 with TRBJ1-1; D unclear. V was pared by 0 bases and J by 4 bases, with 15 bases between. The V gene's germline CDR1 is LGHDT and CDR2 YNNKEL (reference sequence). The CDR3 runs to 16 residues. CDR3 sequence reads: CASSQDEETLSTEAFF. Here the CDR3 DNA reads TGTGCCAGCAGCCAAGATGAGGAGACCCTGAGCACTGAAGCTTTCTTT.

This clonotype was counted many times. This CDR3 is CSARGDLVEEAFF. For the CDR3, the DNA is TGCAGTGCTAGAGGTGACCTCGTCGAAGAAGCTTTCTTT. This chain uses TRBV20-1 with TRBJ1-1; D is ambiguous. This CDR3 has 13 residues. Germline assignment: CDR1 DFQATT and CDR2 SNEGSKA (reference sequence). The germline V and J ends were trimmed by 1 base and 8 bases, with 14 bases remaining between them.

This clonotype was seen more than once but under ten times. The junction does not match germline at one end; this may be a read error. The V gene is TRBV12-3 or TRBV12-4, the J gene TRBJ2-5; the match to TRBD2 covers 11 bases. The CDR3 is made up of 19 amino acids. CDR3 bases: TGTGCCTGCAGTTTCCCAATTACTAGCGGGAGAGCCAGCCAAGAGACCCAGTACTTC. Protein product: CACSFPITSGRASQETQYF.